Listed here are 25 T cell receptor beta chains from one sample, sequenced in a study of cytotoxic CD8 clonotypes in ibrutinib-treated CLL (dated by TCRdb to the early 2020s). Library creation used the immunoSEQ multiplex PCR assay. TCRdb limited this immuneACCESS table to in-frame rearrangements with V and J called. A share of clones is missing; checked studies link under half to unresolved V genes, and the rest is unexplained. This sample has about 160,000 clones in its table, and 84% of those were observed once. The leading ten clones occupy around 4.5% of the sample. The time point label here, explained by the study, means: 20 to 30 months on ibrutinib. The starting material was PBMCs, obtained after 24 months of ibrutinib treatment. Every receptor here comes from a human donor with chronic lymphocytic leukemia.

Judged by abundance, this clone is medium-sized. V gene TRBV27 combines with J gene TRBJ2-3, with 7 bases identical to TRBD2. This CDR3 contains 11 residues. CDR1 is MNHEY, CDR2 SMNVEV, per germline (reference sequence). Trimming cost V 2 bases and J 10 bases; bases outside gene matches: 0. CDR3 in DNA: TGTGCCAGCAGTTTAAGCGGGGCGCAGTATTTT. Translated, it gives CASSLSGAQYF.

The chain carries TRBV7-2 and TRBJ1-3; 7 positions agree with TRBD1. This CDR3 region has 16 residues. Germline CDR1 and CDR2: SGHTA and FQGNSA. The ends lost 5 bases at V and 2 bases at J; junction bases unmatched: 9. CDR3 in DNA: TGTGCCAGCAGCCCACAGGGGAATGTCGCTGGAAACACCATATATTTT. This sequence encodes CASSPQGNVAGNTIYF.

CDR3 DNA sequence: TGTGCCAGCAGCTTTACGACAGGGGTCACTGAAGCTTTCTTT. This gives the protein CASSFTTGVTEAFF. The chain carries TRBV7-9 and TRBJ1-1; 8 nucleotides line up with TRBD1. From germline, CDR1 is SEHNR and CDR2 FQNEAQ (reference sequence). V lost 3 bases and J lost 4; bases outside the gene matches: 4. This CDR3 region has 14 residues.

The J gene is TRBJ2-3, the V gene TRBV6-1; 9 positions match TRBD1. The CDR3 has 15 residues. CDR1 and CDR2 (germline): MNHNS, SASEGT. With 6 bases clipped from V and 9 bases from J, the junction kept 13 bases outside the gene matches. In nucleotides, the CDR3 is TGTGCCAGCAGCGCAGACAGGGGGACGCTAAGGACGCAGTATTTT. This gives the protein CASSADRGTLRTQYF.

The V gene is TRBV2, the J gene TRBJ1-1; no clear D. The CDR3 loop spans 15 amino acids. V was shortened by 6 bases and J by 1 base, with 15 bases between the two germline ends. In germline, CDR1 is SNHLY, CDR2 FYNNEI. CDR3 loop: CASSDSRAPNTEAFF. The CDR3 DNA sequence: TGTGCCAGCAGCGATAGCCGGGCCCCGAACACTGAAGCTTTCTTT.

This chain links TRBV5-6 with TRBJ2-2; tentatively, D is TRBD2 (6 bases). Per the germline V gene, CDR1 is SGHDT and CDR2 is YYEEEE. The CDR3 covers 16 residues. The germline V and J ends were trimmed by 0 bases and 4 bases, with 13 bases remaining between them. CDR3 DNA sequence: TGTGCCAGCAGCTTGGCCCCTGGAGGGCGCACCGGGGAGCTGTTTTTT. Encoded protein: CASSLAPGGRTGELFF.

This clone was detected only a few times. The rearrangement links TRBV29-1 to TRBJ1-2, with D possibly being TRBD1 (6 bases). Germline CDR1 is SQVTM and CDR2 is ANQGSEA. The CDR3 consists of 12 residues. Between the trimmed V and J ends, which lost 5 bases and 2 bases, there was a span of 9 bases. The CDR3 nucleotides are TGCAGCGTTTCTGGGGGCAACTATGGCTACACCTTC. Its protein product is CSVSGGNYGYTF.

The CDR3 reads CASSFLGYEQFF. In nucleotides, the CDR3 is TGTGCCAGCAGCTTCTTAGGCTATGAGCAGTTCTTC. The chain combines TRBV7-2 with TRBJ2-1, with no clear D. Germline CDR1 and CDR2: SGHTA and FQGNSA. V was cut by 3 bases and J by 8 bases, with 8 bases left in between. The CDR3 runs 12 residues. The full variable domain, with the rest looked up from reference TRBV7-2 and TRBJ2-1, is GAGVSQSPSNKVTEKGKDVELRCDPISGHTALYWYRQSLGQGLEFLIYFQGNSAPDKSGLPSDRFSAERTGGSVSTLTIQRTQQEDSAVYLCASSFLGYEQFFGPGTRLTVL.

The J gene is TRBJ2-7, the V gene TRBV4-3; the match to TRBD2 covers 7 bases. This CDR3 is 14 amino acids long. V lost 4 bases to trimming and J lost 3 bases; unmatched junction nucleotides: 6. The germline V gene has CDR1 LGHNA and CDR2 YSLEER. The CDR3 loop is CASSPGLDIYEQYF. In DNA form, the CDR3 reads TGCGCCAGCAGCCCCGGACTAGATATCTACGAGCAGTACTTC.

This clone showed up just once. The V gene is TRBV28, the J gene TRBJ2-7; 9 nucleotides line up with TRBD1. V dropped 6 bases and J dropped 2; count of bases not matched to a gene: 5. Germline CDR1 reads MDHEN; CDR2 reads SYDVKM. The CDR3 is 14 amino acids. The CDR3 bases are TGTGCCAGCAGCCCGGGACAGGGAGCCTACGAGCAGTACTTC. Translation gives CASSPGQGAYEQYF. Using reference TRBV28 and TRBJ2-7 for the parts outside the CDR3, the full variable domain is DVKVTQSSRYLVKRTGEKVFLECVQDMDHENMFWYRQDPGLGLRLIYFSYDVKMKEKGDIPEGYSVSREKKERFSLILESASTNQTSMYLCASSPGQGAYEQYFGPGTRLTVT.

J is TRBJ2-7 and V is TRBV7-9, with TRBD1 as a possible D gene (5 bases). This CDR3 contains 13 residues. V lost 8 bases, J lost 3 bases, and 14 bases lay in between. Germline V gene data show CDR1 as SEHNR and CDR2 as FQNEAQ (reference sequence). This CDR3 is CASSGRQGYEQYF. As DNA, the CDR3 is TGTGCCAGCTCAGGAAGGCAGGGCTACGAGCAGTACTTC.

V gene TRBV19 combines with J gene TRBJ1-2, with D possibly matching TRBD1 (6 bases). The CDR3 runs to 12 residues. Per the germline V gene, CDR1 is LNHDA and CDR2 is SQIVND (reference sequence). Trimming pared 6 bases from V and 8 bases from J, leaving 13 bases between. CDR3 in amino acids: CASRQQGRGYTF. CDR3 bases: TGTGCCAGTAGGCAACAGGGTAGGGGCTACACCTTC.

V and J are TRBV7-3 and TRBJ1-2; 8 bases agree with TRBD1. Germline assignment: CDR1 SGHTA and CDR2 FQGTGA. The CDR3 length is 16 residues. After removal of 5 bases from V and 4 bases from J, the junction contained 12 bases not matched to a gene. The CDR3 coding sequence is TGTGCCAGCAGCCGGCAGCCAGGGGGCCTCGTCTATGGCTACACCTTC. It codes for CASSRQPGGLVYGYTF.

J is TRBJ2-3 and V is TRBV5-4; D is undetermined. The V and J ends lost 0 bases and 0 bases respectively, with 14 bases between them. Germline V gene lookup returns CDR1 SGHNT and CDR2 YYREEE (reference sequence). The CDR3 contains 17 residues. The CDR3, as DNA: TGTGCCAGCAGCTTGGCCCTCGTGGGAAGAAGCACAGATACGCAGTATTTT. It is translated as CASSLALVGRSTDTQYF.

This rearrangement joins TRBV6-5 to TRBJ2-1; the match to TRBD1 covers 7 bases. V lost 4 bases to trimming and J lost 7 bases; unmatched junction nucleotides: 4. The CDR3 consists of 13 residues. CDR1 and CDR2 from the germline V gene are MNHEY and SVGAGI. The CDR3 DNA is TGTGCCAGCAGTTCCGGGACAGAGAATGAGCAGTTCTTC. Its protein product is CASSSGTENEQFF.

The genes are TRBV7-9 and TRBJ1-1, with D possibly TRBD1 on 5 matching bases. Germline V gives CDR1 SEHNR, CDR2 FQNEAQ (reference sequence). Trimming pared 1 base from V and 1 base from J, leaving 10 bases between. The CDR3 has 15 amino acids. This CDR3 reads CASSLGGAANTEAFF. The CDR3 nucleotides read TGTGCCAGCAGCTTAGGTGGGGCTGCGAACACTGAAGCTTTCTTT.

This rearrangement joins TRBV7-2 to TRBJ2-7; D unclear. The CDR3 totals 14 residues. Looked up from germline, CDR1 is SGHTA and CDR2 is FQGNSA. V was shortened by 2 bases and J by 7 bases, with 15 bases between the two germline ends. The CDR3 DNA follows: TGTGCCAGCAGCTTAACTCCAGCTATTTCGGAGCAGTACTTC. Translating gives CASSLTPAISEQYF.

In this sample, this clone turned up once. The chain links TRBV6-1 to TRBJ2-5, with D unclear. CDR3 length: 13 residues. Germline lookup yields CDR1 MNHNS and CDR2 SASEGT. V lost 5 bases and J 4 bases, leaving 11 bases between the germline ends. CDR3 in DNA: TGTGCCAGCAGTCCTTACTGGGGAGAGACCCAGTACTTC. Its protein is CASSPYWGETQYF.

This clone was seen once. The CDR3 DNA is TGTGCCAGCAGCTTACAGAGTAAGGGCACAGATACGCAGTATTTT. It encodes CASSLQSKGTDTQYF. The gene calls are TRBV7-2 and TRBJ2-3; D not certain. The V end was cut by 2 bases, the J end by 1 base, with 10 bases between. This CDR3 has 15 residues. CDR1 SGHTA and CDR2 FQGNSA come from the germline V gene.

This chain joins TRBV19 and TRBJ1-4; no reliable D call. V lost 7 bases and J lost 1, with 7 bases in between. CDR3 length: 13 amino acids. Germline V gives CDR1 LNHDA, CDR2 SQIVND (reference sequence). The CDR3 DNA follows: TGTGCCAGTATCGGGGAAACTAATGAAAAACTGTTTTTT. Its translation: CASIGETNEKLFF.

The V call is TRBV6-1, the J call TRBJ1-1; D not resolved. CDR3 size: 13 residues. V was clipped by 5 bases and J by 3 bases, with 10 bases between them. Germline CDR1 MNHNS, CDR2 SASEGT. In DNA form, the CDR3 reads TGTGCCAGCAGTAAGATGAGGGACACTGAAGCTTTCTTT. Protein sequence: CASSKMRDTEAFF.

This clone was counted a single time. CDR3 protein: CAGWTGGNQPQHF. As DNA, the CDR3 is TGTGCCGGTTGGACAGGGGGCAATCAGCCCCAGCATTTT. This chain uses TRBV2 with TRBJ1-5, with 9 bases lining up with TRBD1. The germline CDR1 and CDR2 sequences are SNHLY and FYNNEI. This CDR3 is 13 amino acids long. Germline trimming cut 11 bases from V and 2 bases from J; bases unmatched to any gene: 4. The full variable domain, its missing parts supplied by reference TRBV2 and TRBJ1-5, is EPEVTQTPSHQVTQMGQEVILRCVPISNHLYFYWYRQILGQKVEFLVSFYNNEISEKSEIFDDQFSVERPDGSNFTLKIRSTKLEDSAMYFCAGWTGGNQPQHFGDGTRLSIL.

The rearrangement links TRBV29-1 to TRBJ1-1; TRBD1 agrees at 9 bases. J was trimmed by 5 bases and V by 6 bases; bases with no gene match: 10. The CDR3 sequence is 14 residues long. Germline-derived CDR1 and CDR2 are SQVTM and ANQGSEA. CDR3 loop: CSVHRGPQRTEAFF. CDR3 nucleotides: TGCAGCGTGCACAGGGGGCCCCAGAGAACTGAAGCTTTCTTT. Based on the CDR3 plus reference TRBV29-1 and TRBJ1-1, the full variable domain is SAVISQKPSRDICQRGTSLTIQCQVDSQVTMMFWYRQQPGQSLTLIATANQGSEATYESGFVIDKFPISRPNLTFSTLTVSNMSPEDSSIYLCSVHRGPQRTEAFFGQGTRLTVV.

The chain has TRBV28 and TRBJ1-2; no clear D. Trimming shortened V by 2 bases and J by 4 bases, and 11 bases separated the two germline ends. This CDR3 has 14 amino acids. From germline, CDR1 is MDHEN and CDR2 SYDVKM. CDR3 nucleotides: TGTGCCAGCAGTTTAGCACGGACTACCTATGGCTACACCTTC. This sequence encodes CASSLARTTYGYTF.

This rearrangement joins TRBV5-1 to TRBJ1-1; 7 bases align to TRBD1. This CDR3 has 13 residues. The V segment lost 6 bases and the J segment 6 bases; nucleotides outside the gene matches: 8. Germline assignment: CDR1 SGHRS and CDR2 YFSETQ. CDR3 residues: CASIQTGSSEAFF. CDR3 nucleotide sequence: TGCGCCAGCATCCAGACAGGGTCGTCTGAAGCTTTCTTT.